The 14 T cell receptor beta chains presented below share a single source sample, sequenced in a study of beta chain features in type 1 diabetes. Study-level results: Researchers report that Type 1 diabetes patients had moderately but significantly shorter TCRB CDR3s across all four CD4+ subsets.

Expressed TCRB transcripts were sequenced because the isolated RNA had all been reverse transcribed beforehand. Sequencing used immunoSEQ multiplex PCR; TCRdb keeps in-frame clones, though not all of them. This sample carries 600,000 to 700,000 clones, around 11% of them seen once, and the ten largest clones take 0.09% to 0.15%. No antigen has been identified for these receptors. Material for sequencing was naive CD4+ T cells from blood. These receptors came from a man aged 25 to 45 with type 1 diabetes.

The rearrangement uses TRBV5-6 and TRBJ1-2; D gene ambiguous. Germline CDR1 SGHDT, CDR2 YYEEEE. V was trimmed by 0 bases and J by 8 bases, leaving 8 bases between them. The CDR3 consists of 12 residues. The CDR3 region has the DNA TGTGCCAGCAGCTTGGAGGGCCCCGGCTACACCTTC. Its translation is CASSLEGPGYTF.

This clone was counted only a few times. V gene TRBV4-3 combines with J gene TRBJ1-2; tentatively, D is TRBD1 (5 bases). Deletions cut 3 bases from V and 8 bases from J, with 13 bases between. This CDR3 has 13 amino acids. Germline assignment: CDR1 LGHNA and CDR2 YSLEER. CDR3 in amino acids: CASSQDSRGGYTF. CDR3 nucleotides: TGCGCCAGCAGCCAGGATTCGAGGGGAGGCTACACCTTC.

The chain has TRBV30 and TRBJ1-6; 7 nucleotides match TRBD1. CDR3 length: 15 amino acids. J gave up 0 bases and V 4 bases, and 3 bases lay outside the gene matches. Germline CDR1 is GTSNPN and CDR2 is SVGIG (reference sequence). The CDR3 loop reads CAWTGGSSYNSPLHF. CDR3 coding DNA: TGTGCCTGGACAGGGGGAAGCTCCTATAATTCACCCCTCCACTTT.

V usage is TRBV7-6 and J usage is TRBJ2-7, with D possibly TRBD2 on 5 matching bases. V was shortened by 4 bases and J by 7 bases, with 11 bases between the two germline ends. The CDR3 sequence is 12 residues long. Germline assignment: CDR1 SGHVS and CDR2 FNYEAQ. CDR3 sequence reads: CASSSASMEQYF. In DNA form, the CDR3 reads TGTGCCAGCAGCTCGGCTAGCATGGAGCAGTACTTC.

In this sample, this clone turned up a few times. This chain links TRBV11-2 with TRBJ1-5; no definite D call. Germline loops: CDR1 SGHAT, CDR2 FQNNGV. The CDR3 runs 10 residues. V was pared by 3 bases and J by 8 bases, with 2 bases between. The CDR3 sequence is CASSFKPQHF. CDR3 bases: TGTGCCAGCAGCTTTAAGCCCCAGCATTTT.

In its sample, this clone was seen a few times. J is TRBJ2-3 and V is TRBV29-1; TRBD2 matches at 7 bases. V trimming: 6 bases; J trimming: 0 bases; junction bases outside the gene matches: 9. This CDR3 contains 15 residues. Germline V gene lookup returns CDR1 SQVTM and CDR2 ANQGSEA. CDR3 in amino acids: CSVMRESTSTDTQYF. The CDR3, as DNA: TGCAGCGTAATGCGGGAGAGTACTAGCACAGATACGCAGTATTTT.

The V call is TRBV5-4, the J call TRBJ2-1; 8 nucleotides line up with TRBD1. V trimming: 4 bases; J trimming: 0 bases; junction bases outside the gene matches: 3. The CDR3 is made up of 15 amino acids. Germline V gene data show CDR1 as SGHNT and CDR2 as YYREEE (reference sequence). CDR3 loop: CASSTDRASYNEQFF. CDR3 sequence (DNA): TGTGCCAGCAGCACGGACAGGGCCTCCTACAATGAGCAGTTCTTC.

CDR3 residues: CSATPSGGSRETQYF. In nucleotides, the CDR3 is TGCAGCGCCACGCCTAGCGGGGGGTCGAGGGAGACCCAGTACTTC. The rearrangement links TRBV29-1 to TRBJ2-5; 11 bases line up with TRBD2. With 7 bases clipped from V and 5 bases from J, the junction kept 12 bases outside the gene matches. This CDR3 spans 15 amino acids. The germline V gene has CDR1 SQVTM and CDR2 ANQGSEA. Filled out from reference TRBV29-1 and TRBJ2-5, the complete variable domain reads SAVISQKPSRDICQRGTSLTIQCQVDSQVTMMFWYRQQPGQSLTLIATANQGSEATYESGFVIDKFPISRPNLTFSTLTVSNMSPEDSSIYLCSATPSGGSRETQYFGPGTRLLVL.

This clone was counted a few times. V gene TRBV7-2 combines with J gene TRBJ2-1; 8 bases match TRBD1. CDR1 and CDR2 (germline): SGHTA, FQGNSA. V lost 5 bases and J lost 8; bases outside the gene matches: 5. The CDR3 sequence is 13 residues long. CDR3 loop: CASSPQGADEQFF. The CDR3 region has the DNA TGTGCCAGCAGCCCCCAGGGGGCGGATGAGCAGTTCTTC.

The sample holds a few counts of this clone. This sequence joins TRBV30 and TRBJ2-7; D is possibly TRBD1 (6 bases). V was clipped by 1 base and J by 6 bases, with 19 bases between them. The CDR3 is 15 amino acids. Germline lookup yields CDR1 GTSNPN and CDR2 SVGIG (reference sequence). CDR3 residues: CAWSGPSGAAGEQYF. The CDR3 DNA sequence: TGTGCCTGGAGTGGGCCATCAGGGGCAGCTGGCGAGCAGTACTTC.

The chain employs TRBV9 and TRBJ1-3; D possibly corresponds to TRBD1 (6 bases). The CDR3 length is 17 residues. The germline V gene encodes CDR1 SGDLS and CDR2 YYNGEE. Trimming removed 0 bases from V and 0 bases from J, with 13 bases in between. The CDR3 loop reads CASSVEGVPSSGNTIYF. CDR3 coding DNA: TGTGCCAGCAGCGTAGAGGGGGTCCCAAGCTCTGGAAACACCATATATTTT.

This clone was counted between two and nine times. The rearrangement joins TRBV5-1 to TRBJ1-1; D gene uncertain. Trimming stripped 0 bases from V and 1 base from J, with 10 bases between. The CDR3 covers 15 residues. The germline V gene has CDR1 SGHRS and CDR2 YFSETQ. The CDR3 DNA follows: TGCGCCAGCAGCTTGGATTGGGCACCGAACACTGAAGCTTTCTTT. It specifies CASSLDWAPNTEAFF.

This clone showed up just a few times. The rearrangement joins TRBV10-3 to TRBJ2-5, with D hard to call. Germline V gene data show CDR1 as ENHRY and CDR2 as SYGVKD. V was cut by 1 base and J by 2 bases, with 8 bases left in between. CDR3 size: 14 residues. CDR3 DNA: TGTGCCATCAGTGAGTACGGGCTACAAGAGACCCAGTACTTC. Its translation is CAISEYGLQETQYF.

This clone was observed a few times. The chain joins TRBV2 to TRBJ2-5; perhaps D is TRBD1 or TRBD2 (5 bases each). The germline V gene encodes CDR1 SNHLY and CDR2 FYNNEI. This CDR3 has 15 residues. Between the trimmed V and J ends, which lost 6 bases and 4 bases, there was a span of 18 bases. This chain's CDR3 is CASRFSEGTGETQYF. The CDR3 DNA reads TGTGCCAGCAGGTTCTCCGAAGGGACCGGAGAGACCCAGTACTTC.